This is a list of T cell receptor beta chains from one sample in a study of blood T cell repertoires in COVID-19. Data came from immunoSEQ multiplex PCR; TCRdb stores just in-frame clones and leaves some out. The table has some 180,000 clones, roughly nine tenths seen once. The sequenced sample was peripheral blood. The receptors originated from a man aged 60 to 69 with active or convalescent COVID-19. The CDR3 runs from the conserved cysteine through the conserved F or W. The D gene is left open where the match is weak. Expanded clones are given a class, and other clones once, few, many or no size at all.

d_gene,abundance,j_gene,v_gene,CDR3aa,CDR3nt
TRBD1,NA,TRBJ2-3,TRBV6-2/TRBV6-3,CASSYSDGLGQVDTDTQYF,TGTGCCAGCAGTTACTCGGACGGATTAGGACAGGTTGACACAGATACGCAGTATTTT
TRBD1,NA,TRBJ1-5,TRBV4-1,CASSTRTGDQPQHF,TGCGCCAGCAGCACCCGAACAGGGGACCAGCCCCAGCATTTT
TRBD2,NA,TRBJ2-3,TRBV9,CASSLGGTQDTQYF,TGTGCCAGCAGCCTCGGGGGGACTCAGGATACGCAGTATTTT
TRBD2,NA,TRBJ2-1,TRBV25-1,CASSEDERGANEQFF,TGTGCCAGCAGTGAAGATGAGCGGGGGGCCAATGAGCAGTTCTTC
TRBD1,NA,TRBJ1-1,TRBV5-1,CASSLAQGAGVTNTEAFF,TGCGCCAGCAGCTTGGCCCAGGGGGCTGGGGTGACGAACACTGAAGCTTTCTTT
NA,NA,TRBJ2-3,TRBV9,CASSVGIGVGGTPDTQYF,TGTGCCAGCAGCGTAGGAATCGGGGTGGGCGGTACTCCAGATACGCAGTATTTT
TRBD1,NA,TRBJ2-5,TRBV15,CATSRTTGEAQETQYF,TGTGCCACCAGCAGAACCACAGGGGAAGCGCAAGAGACCCAGTACTTC
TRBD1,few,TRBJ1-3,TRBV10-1,CASSESGGSGNTIYF,TGCGCCAGCAGTGAATCAGGGGGCTCTGGAAACACCATATATTTT
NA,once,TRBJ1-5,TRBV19,CASSLVRGGDQPQHF,TGTGCCAGTAGTTTGGTCAGGGGAGGGGATCAGCCCCAGCATTTT
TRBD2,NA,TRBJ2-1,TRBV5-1,CASSKLAGMEQFF,TGCGCCAGCAGCAAACTAGCGGGGATGGAGCAGTTCTTC
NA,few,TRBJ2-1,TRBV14,CATSAGARFSEQFF,TGTGCCACTTCGGCGGGGGCCCGCTTCAGTGAGCAGTTCTTC
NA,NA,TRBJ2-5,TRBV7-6,CASSLQTGEQETQYF,TGTGCCAGCAGCTTACAGACAGGAGAGCAAGAGACCCAGTACTTC